The 20 T cell receptor beta chains listed next were all sequenced from one sample in a study of shared clonotypes between healthy human individuals. Repertoires were generated with immunoSEQ multiplex PCR, while TCRdb's copy carries only in-frame clones and drops some. The repertoire holds under 1,100,000 clones, with under 80% as singletons. Sequenced: memory CD4+ T cells sorted from blood. The subset was: CD45RA-negative fraction. The source is a young man in good health.

The V and J genes are TRBV7-2 and TRBJ2-7; a weak D match, TRBD1 (6 bases). The CDR3 has 15 residues. Germline lookup yields CDR1 SGHTA and CDR2 FQGNSA. V shed 6 bases and J shed 0 bases, with 15 bases lying between them. CDR3 region: CASRIDRRSSYEQYF. CDR3 coding DNA: TGTGCCAGCAGAATCGACAGGAGATCCTCCTACGAGCAGTACTTC.

V gene TRBV9 combines with J gene TRBJ2-7; no definite D call. Looked up from germline, CDR1 is SGDLS and CDR2 is YYNGEE. Trimming left V 0 bases short and J 2 bases short, with 9 bases between. The CDR3 sequence is 14 residues long. In nucleotides, the CDR3 is TGTGCCAGCAGCGTAGCGGCCCAGCCCTACGAGCAGTACTTC. Residues: CASSVAAQPYEQYF.

The CDR3 loop reads CASSLRTLLSGANVLTF. CDR3 DNA: TGTGCCAGCAGCTTGAGGACCCTTTTATCCGGGGCCAACGTCCTGACTTTC. The chain employs TRBV5-4 and TRBJ2-6; D uncertain. Between the trimmed V and J ends, which lost 1 base and 4 bases, there was a span of 15 bases. CDR3 length: 17 residues. Looked up from germline, CDR1 is SGHNT and CDR2 is YYREEE (reference sequence). Full variable domain (missing parts from reference TRBV5-4 and TRBJ2-6): ETGVTQSPTHLIKTRGQQVTLRCSSQSGHNTVSWYQQALGQGPQFIFQYYREEENGRGNFPPRFSGLQFPNYSSELNVNALELDDSALYLCASSLRTLLSGANVLTFGAGSRLTVL.

The V and J genes are TRBV30 and TRBJ1-4; TRBD1 might be the D (6 bases). CDR1 is GTSNPN and CDR2 is SVGIG in the germline V gene (reference sequence). This CDR3 has 14 amino acids. The V gene lost 4 bases and the J gene lost 2 bases, with 11 bases spanning the gap. CDR3 DNA: TGTGCCTGGACCCACAGGGACACTAATGAAAAACTGTTTTTT. It is translated as CAWTHRDTNEKLFF. Full variable domain (rest looked up from reference TRBV30 and TRBJ1-4): SQTIHQWPATLVQPVGSPLSLECTVEGTSNPNLYWYRQAAGRGLQLLFYSVGIGQISSEVPQNLSASRPQDRQFILSSKKLLLSDSGFYLCAWTHRDTNEKLFFGSGTQLSVL.

About this clone: The identical CDR3 is also encoded by other nucleotide sequences in the sample. The V gene is TRBV10-3, the J gene TRBJ2-1; 13 positions agree with TRBD2. Per germline, CDR1 ENHRY and CDR2 SYGVKD. The length of the CDR3 is 15 residues. The junction had 0 bases not matched to a gene; V was cut back by 2 bases and J by 5 bases. CDR3 protein: CAISEGLAGDNEQFF. The DNA of the CDR3 is TGTGCCATCAGTGAGGGACTAGCGGGGGACAATGAGCAGTTCTTC.

This chain links TRBV7-2 with TRBJ2-5; D may match TRBD1 or TRBD2 (5 bases each). CDR1 is SGHTA and CDR2 is FQGNSA in the germline V gene. V was clipped by 0 bases and J by 4 bases, with 9 bases between them. The CDR3 totals 14 residues. This chain's CDR3 is CASSLALRGETQYF. CDR3 nucleotides: TGTGCCAGCAGCTTAGCGCTGAGGGGAGAGACCCAGTACTTC.

This clone appeared once. The V gene is TRBV10-3, the J gene TRBJ2-7; 14 nucleotides match TRBD2. The V gene end was trimmed by 6 bases and the J gene end by 0 bases; junction bases not matched to a gene: 4. This CDR3 has 16 amino acids. Germline V gene data show CDR1 as ENHRY and CDR2 as SYGVKD. The CDR3 is CAIRGTSGGVSYEQYF. CDR3 nucleotides: TGTGCCATCAGGGGGACTAGCGGGGGCGTCTCCTACGAGCAGTACTTC.

The chain couples TRBV12-5 to TRBJ1-5; D is unclear. There are 14 residues in the CDR3. CDR1 is LGHNT and CDR2 is FRNRAP in the germline V gene. The ends were cut back, 5 bases at V and 1 base at J, with 9 bases in the middle. CDR3 region: CASGADRSNQPQHF. The CDR3 coding sequence is TGTGCTAGTGGTGCCGACCGGAGCAATCAGCCCCAGCATTTT. Drawing the rest from reference TRBV12-5 and TRBJ1-5, the complete variable domain is DARVTQTPRHKVTEMGQEVTMRCQPILGHNTVFWYRQTMMQGLELLAYFRNRAPLDDSGMPKDRFSAEMPDATLATLKIQPSEPRDSAVYFCASGADRSNQPQHFGDGTRLSIL.

This sequence joins TRBV5-4 and TRBJ2-2, with a tentative D call TRBD2 (7 bases). Trimming cost V 4 bases and J 7 bases, with 11 bases left between them. The CDR3 totals 13 residues. Per germline, CDR1 SGHNT and CDR2 YYREEE (reference sequence). CDR3 coding DNA: TGTGCCAGCAGCCGAGGGGGGGTCGGGGAGCTGTTTTTT. Amino acids: CASSRGGVGELFF.

In the case of this clone: The same CDR3 is also encoded by other DNA sequences in this sample. The chain is built from TRBV11-2 and TRBJ1-1; D not resolved. V was cut by 0 bases and J by 2 bases, with 4 bases left in between. The CDR3 sequence is 13 residues long. CDR1 and CDR2 (germline): SGHAT, FQNNGV. The CDR3: CASSLDRNTEAFF. CDR3 bases: TGTGCCAGCAGCTTAGACAGAAACACTGAAGCTTTCTTT.

The rearrangement uses TRBV5-6 and TRBJ2-1; TRBD1 matches at 7 bases. V shed 7 bases and J 0 bases; nucleotides not matched to a gene: 7. The CDR3 is 15 residues long. CDR1 is SGHDT, CDR2 YYEEEE, per germline. Written as DNA, the CDR3 is TGTGCCAGCCGGAGGTACAGGGGCTCCTACAATGAGCAGTTCTTC. Its translation is CASRRYRGSYNEQFF.

V and J are TRBV5-6 and TRBJ1-3; D uncertain. Germline V gene data show CDR1 as SGHDT and CDR2 as YYEEEE. The V and J ends lost 0 bases and 3 bases respectively, with 7 bases between them. The CDR3 is made up of 14 amino acids. The CDR3 sequence: CASSLERVGNTIYF. CDR3 DNA sequence: TGTGCCAGCAGCTTGGAAAGGGTTGGAAACACCATATATTTT. The variable domain in full, with the rest retrieved from reference TRBV5-6 and TRBJ1-3, is DAGVTQSPTHLIKTRGQQVTLRCSPKSGHDTVSWYQQALGQGPQFIFQYYEEEERQRGNFPDRFSGHQFPNYSSELNVNALLLGDSALYLCASSLERVGNTIYFGEGSWLTVV.

CDR3 coding DNA: TGCGCCAGCTCCCCTGGGGAGGGGGCGCGGGGCTACACCTTC. Its translation is CASSPGEGARGYTF. This rearrangement joins TRBV5-1 to TRBJ1-2, with 7 positions matching TRBD1. The CDR3 is made up of 14 amino acids. Trimming at V came to 7 bases and at J to 8 bases, leaving 14 bases not matched to a gene. From germline, CDR1 is SGHRS and CDR2 YFSETQ.

With regard to this clone: This CDR3 is missing its conserved last phenylalanine or tryptophan, likely due to a read error. V is TRBV6-1 and J is TRBJ2-7, with D possibly being TRBD1 (5 bases). Germline loops: CDR1 MNHNS, CDR2 SASEGT. CDR3 size: 13 residues. V lost 7 bases and J 2 bases, leaving 12 bases between the germline ends. The CDR3 nucleotides read TGTGCCAGCAAGGTCGGACACGCCTACGAGCAGTACCTC. Translation: CASKVGHAYEQYL.

As for this clone: At the DNA level, this CDR3 is encoded by other sequences in the same sample as well. The genes are TRBV5-1 and TRBJ2-5; perhaps TRBD1 as D (6 bases). The CDR3 covers 13 residues. Germline V gives CDR1 SGHRS, CDR2 YFSETQ. With 4 bases removed from V and 4 bases from J, the gap between germline ends came to 11 bases. CDR3 DNA sequence: TGCGCCAGCAGCGGAACCAGGGGAGAGACCCAGTACTTC. Amino acids: CASSGTRGETQYF.

The chain employs TRBV6-1 and TRBJ2-3, with a tentative D call TRBD1 (5 bases). V lost 3 bases and J lost 7, with 11 bases in between. The germline V gene encodes CDR1 MNHNS and CDR2 SASEGT. CDR3 length: 13 residues. The CDR3 DNA reads as TGTGCCAGCAGTGAGGCGACAGCCTATACGCAGTATTTT. Its protein is CASSEATAYTQYF.

This clone has a handful of counts. This CDR3 is also generated by other DNA sequences in the sample. The chain employs TRBV7-2 and TRBJ2-3; no definite D call. The CDR3 has 14 residues. The germline CDR1 and CDR2 sequences are SGHTA and FQGNSA. V lost 0 bases, J lost 0 bases, and 4 bases lay in between. The CDR3 region has the DNA TGTGCCAGCAGCTTAGCGGGAAGCACAGATACGCAGTATTTT. Translated, it gives CASSLAGSTDTQYF. Filled out from reference TRBV7-2 and TRBJ2-3, the complete variable domain reads GAGVSQSPSNKVTEKGKDVELRCDPISGHTALYWYRQSLGQGLEFLIYFQGNSAPDKSGLPSDRFSAERTGGSVSTLTIQRTQQEDSAVYLCASSLAGSTDTQYFGPGTRLTVL.

Points on this clone: This specimen includes other DNA sequences encoding the same CDR3. This rearrangement joins TRBV7-2 to TRBJ1-5; 7 bases fit TRBD1. This CDR3 has 14 residues. Germline V gene lookup returns CDR1 SGHTA and CDR2 FQGNSA. J was trimmed by 7 bases and V by 4 bases; bases with no gene match: 7. In DNA form, the CDR3 reads TGTGCCAGCAGCTCACGACAGGGATTCCAGCCCCAGCATTTT. Translated, it gives CASSSRQGFQPQHF. The full variable domain, with the rest looked up from reference TRBV7-2 and TRBJ1-5, is GAGVSQSPSNKVTEKGKDVELRCDPISGHTALYWYRQSLGQGLEFLIYFQGNSAPDKSGLPSDRFSAERTGGSVSTLTIQRTQQEDSAVYLCASSSRQGFQPQHFGDGTRLSIL.

CDR3 DNA sequence: TGTGCCAGCAGCCAAGGTTCAGGGGGGAATTCACCCCTCCACTTT. Protein product: CASSQGSGGNSPLHF. This chain connects TRBV4-2 to TRBJ1-6; TRBD1 agrees at 7 bases. There are 15 residues in the CDR3. Germline lookup yields CDR1 LGHNA and CDR2 YNFKEQ. V was clipped by 1 base and J by 7 bases; unmatched bases: 4.

This clone is classed as medium-sized. Distinct nucleotide sequences in the sample also encode this CDR3. V is TRBV7-2 and J is TRBJ2-5, with D possibly being TRBD1 or TRBD2 (6 bases each). Trimming cost V 1 base and J 5 bases, with 11 bases left between them. This CDR3 is built from 14 residues. Germline V gene data show CDR1 as SGHTA and CDR2 as FQGNSA. CDR3 sequence (DNA): TGTGCCAGCAGCTTAGGGGGGGCGCAGGAGACCCAGTACTTC. Translating it yields CASSLGGAQETQYF.